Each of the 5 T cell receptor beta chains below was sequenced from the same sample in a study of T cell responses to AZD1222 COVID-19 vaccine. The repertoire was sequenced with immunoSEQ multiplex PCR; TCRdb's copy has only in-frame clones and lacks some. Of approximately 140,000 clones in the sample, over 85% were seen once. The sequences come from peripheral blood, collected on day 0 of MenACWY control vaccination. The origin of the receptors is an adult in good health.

The CDR3 reads CASRGHSTDTQYF. The CDR3 coding sequence is TGTGCCAGCCGGGGACACTCCACAGATACGCAGTATTTT. J is TRBJ2-3 and V is TRBV7-3; D is perhaps TRBD1 (6 bases). CDR1 is SGHTA, CDR2 FQGTGA, per germline. Trimming removed 8 bases at V and 2 bases at J, with 11 bases between. CDR3 length: 13 amino acids.

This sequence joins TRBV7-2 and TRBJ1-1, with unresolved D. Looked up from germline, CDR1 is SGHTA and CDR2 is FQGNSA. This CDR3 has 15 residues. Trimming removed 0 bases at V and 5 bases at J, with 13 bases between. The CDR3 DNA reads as TGTGCCAGCAGCTTAGCTGGGCACATGGGGACTGAAGCTTTCTTT. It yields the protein CASSLAGHMGTEAFF.

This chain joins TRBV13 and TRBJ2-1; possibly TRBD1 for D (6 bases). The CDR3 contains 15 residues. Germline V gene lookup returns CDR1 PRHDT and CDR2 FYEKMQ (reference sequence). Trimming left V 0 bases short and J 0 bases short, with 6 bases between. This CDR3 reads CASSLGGGSYNEQFF. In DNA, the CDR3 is TGTGCCAGCAGCTTAGGAGGGGGCTCCTACAATGAGCAGTTCTTC.

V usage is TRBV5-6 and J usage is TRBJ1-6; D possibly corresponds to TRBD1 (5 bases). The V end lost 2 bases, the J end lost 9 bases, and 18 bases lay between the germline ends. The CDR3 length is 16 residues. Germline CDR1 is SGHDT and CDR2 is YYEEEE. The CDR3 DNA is TGTGCCAGCAGCTTCGGGGAGGGGATAGGCGGTTCACCCCTCCACTTT. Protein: CASSFGEGIGGSPLHF. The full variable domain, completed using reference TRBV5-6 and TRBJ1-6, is DAGVTQSPTHLIKTRGQQVTLRCSPKSGHDTVSWYQQALGQGPQFIFQYYEEEERQRGNFPDRFSGHQFPNYSSELNVNALLLGDSALYLCASSFGEGIGGSPLHFGNGTRLTVT.

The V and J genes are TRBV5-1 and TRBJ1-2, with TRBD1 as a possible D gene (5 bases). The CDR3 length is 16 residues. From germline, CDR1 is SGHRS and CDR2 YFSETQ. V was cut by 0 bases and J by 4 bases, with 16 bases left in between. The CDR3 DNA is TGCGCCAGCAGCTTGGCCAACACAGGAAGTCTCTATGGCTACACCTTC. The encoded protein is CASSLANTGSLYGYTF.